This passage covers 2 T cell receptor beta chains from one sample sequenced in a study of blood T cell repertoires in COVID-19. Using immunoSEQ multiplex PCR, the repertoire was profiled, and TCRdb retains in-frame clones only, with some absent. The table lists some 350,000 clones, around 90% of them singletons. Sequenced material: peripheral blood. These receptors were taken from a man between 18 and 35 years old with active or convalescent COVID-19.

The CDR3 coding sequence is TGCGCCAGCAGCTTCTCGCGGGACGAGCAGTACTTC. Its protein is CASSFSRDEQYF. The genes are TRBV5-1 and TRBJ2-7; TRBD2 might be the D (5 bases). This CDR3 contains 12 residues. Germline V gives CDR1 SGHRS, CDR2 YFSETQ. The V end lost 2 bases, the J end lost 5 bases, and 8 bases lay between the germline ends.

This rearrangement joins TRBV19 to TRBJ1-2; TRBD1 matches 8 bases. CDR1 is LNHDA and CDR2 is SQIVND in the germline V gene (reference sequence). The CDR3 has 14 residues. V gave up 7 bases and J gave up 6 bases; unmatched junction bases: 10. CDR3 sequence: CASIPRTGQHGYTF. The CDR3 bases are TGTGCCAGTATCCCGAGGACAGGGCAACATGGCTACACCTTC. Looking up the rest from reference TRBV19 and TRBJ1-2 gives the full variable domain: DGGITQSPKYLFRKEGQNVTLSCEQNLNHDAMYWYRQDPGQGLRLIYYSQIVNDFQKGDIAEGYSVSREKKESFPLTVTSAQKNPTAFYLCASIPRTGQHGYTFGSGTRLTVV.